These 20 T cell receptor beta chains were sequenced from one sample in a study of blood T cell repertoires in COVID-19. Here immunoSEQ multiplex PCR was the method, and the copy in TCRdb shows in-frame clones only, minus some. The table records a few hundred thousand clones, around nine tenths of them present only once. Sequenced input: PBMCs or T cells enriched from blood (not recorded which). The receptors come from a woman aged 30 to 39 who had been exposed to COVID-19.

Remarks on this clone: The sample holds other DNA sequences that translate to the same CDR3. This chain links TRBV19 with TRBJ1-5; possible D gene TRBD1, 5 bases. V lost 3 bases and J 7 bases, leaving 13 bases between the germline ends. Germline lookup yields CDR1 LNHDA and CDR2 SQIVND (reference sequence). This CDR3 comprises 14 residues. The DNA of the CDR3 is TGTGCCAGTAGTATGGGGCAGGGCGGACAGCCCCAGCATTTT. Protein: CASSMGQGGQPQHF.

The chain joins TRBV28 to TRBJ2-5; the D is unclear. CDR1 and CDR2 (germline): MDHEN, SYDVKM. CDR3 length: 12 amino acids. Trimming took off 3 bases at V and 7 bases at J, with 9 bases between the two ends. The CDR3 DNA follows: TGTGCCAGCAGTTTTCAGCCAGGGACCCAGTACTTC. This gives the protein CASSFQPGTQYF.

The V and J genes are TRBV25-1 and TRBJ2-1; D is possibly TRBD2 (6 bases). The CDR3 runs to 16 residues. V lost 1 base to trimming and J lost 3 bases, with 13 bases between them. The germline V gene encodes CDR1 MGHDK and CDR2 SYGVNS. For the CDR3, the DNA is TGTGCCAGCAGTGAATCCGGGGGAGTGGACTACAATGAGCAGTTCTTC. It is translated as CASSESGGVDYNEQFF.

J is TRBJ1-3 and V is TRBV11-2; D not resolved. CDR1 and CDR2 from the germline V gene are SGHAT and FQNNGV. The V gene lost 4 bases and the J gene lost 0 bases, with 10 bases spanning the gap. The CDR3 has 15 amino acids. The CDR3 sequence is CASSSQISSGNTIYF. For the CDR3, the DNA is TGTGCCAGCAGCTCACAGATAAGCTCTGGAAACACCATATATTTT.

The chain links TRBV5-1 to TRBJ1-1, with TRBD1 as a possible D gene (5 bases). Between the trimmed V and J ends, which lost 4 bases and 0 bases, there was a span of 13 bases. The CDR3 has 15 residues. Germline CDR1 is SGHRS and CDR2 is YFSETQ. CDR3 protein: CASSRGEGMNTEAFF. The CDR3 coding sequence is TGCGCCAGCAGCCGCGGGGAGGGGATGAACACTGAAGCTTTCTTT.

The chain has TRBV28 and TRBJ2-5; 10 bases map to TRBD2. Germline CDR1 reads MDHEN; CDR2 reads SYDVKM. The ends lost 4 bases at V and 1 base at J; junction bases unmatched: 3. The CDR3 contains 15 residues. In DNA form, the CDR3 reads TGTGCCAGCAGTTCTAGCGGGAGTGGCCAAGAGACCCAGTACTTC. Translation gives CASSSSGSGQETQYF.

This clone has only a few counts. The genes are TRBV28 and TRBJ2-7, with D tentatively TRBD2 (5 bases). The V end was cut by 4 bases, the J end by 4 bases, with 11 bases between. Per the germline V gene, CDR1 is MDHEN and CDR2 is SYDVKM. The CDR3 length is 13 residues. CDR3: CASSSLGLYEQYF. The CDR3 nucleotides are TGTGCCAGCAGTTCCCTCGGACTGTACGAGCAGTACTTC.

This chain links TRBV11-2 with TRBJ1-2, with D possibly matching TRBD1 (6 bases). Per germline, CDR1 SGHAT and CDR2 FQNNGV. V lost 0 bases, J lost 0 bases, and 17 bases lay in between. The CDR3 is made up of 18 amino acids. The CDR3 loop reads CASSLDPGGAPPNYGYTF. The CDR3 DNA reads as TGTGCCAGCAGCTTAGATCCGGGGGGCGCCCCGCCTAACTATGGCTACACCTTC. Full variable domain (missing parts from reference TRBV11-2 and TRBJ1-2): EAGVAQSPRYKIIEKRQSVAFWCNPISGHATLYWYQQILGQGPKLLIQFQNNGVVDDSQLPKDRFSAERLKGVDSTLKIQPAKLEDSAVYLCASSLDPGGAPPNYGYTFGSGTRLTVV.

This clone showed up just once. The rearrangement uses TRBV7-2 and TRBJ2-7; 13 bases agree with TRBD2. The V gene's germline CDR1 is SGHTA and CDR2 FQGNSA. J lost 2 bases, V lost 5 bases, and 15 bases had no gene match. The CDR3 has 19 amino acids. The CDR3: CASSQPRGLAGRSTYEQYF. CDR3 DNA: TGTGCCAGCAGCCAGCCCCGGGGACTAGCGGGGCGCTCTACCTACGAGCAGTACTTC.

The gene calls are TRBV28 and TRBJ2-7, with D possibly matching TRBD2 (5 bases). CDR3 length: 14 amino acids. Germline V gives CDR1 MDHEN, CDR2 SYDVKM. The ends were cut back, 5 bases at V and 3 bases at J, with 14 bases in the middle. The CDR3 reads CASSPGWAIYEQYF. The DNA for the CDR3 is TGTGCCAGCAGTCCGGGGTGGGCCATCTACGAGCAGTACTTC.

The chain uses TRBV28 and TRBJ1-5; D remains ambiguous. The germline V gene encodes CDR1 MDHEN and CDR2 SYDVKM. This CDR3 spans 19 amino acids. V was clipped by 4 bases and J by 0 bases, with 22 bases between them. The CDR3 spells CASSWAPTSDDYSNQPQHF. The CDR3 DNA reads as TGTGCCAGCAGTTGGGCCCCGACGTCTGATGACTATAGCAATCAGCCCCAGCATTTT.

V and J are TRBV7-2 and TRBJ2-5, with 13 bases matching TRBD2. CDR1 and CDR2 (germline): SGHTA, FQGNSA. V was clipped by 7 bases and J by 4 bases; unmatched bases: 9. This CDR3 comprises 16 residues. CDR3 sequence (DNA): TGTGCCAGCACCATAGACCGGACTAGCGGGAGAGAGACCCAGTACTTC. Protein: CASTIDRTSGRETQYF.

The chain uses TRBV7-9 and TRBJ1-5; tentatively, D is TRBD1 (6 bases). Germline assignment: CDR1 SEHNR and CDR2 FQNEAQ (reference sequence). The CDR3 has 15 amino acids. V was clipped by 5 bases and J by 2 bases, with 13 bases between them. As DNA, the CDR3 is TGTGCCAGCAGCCCACAGGGTTCGGGCAATCAGCCCCAGCATTTT. Its protein product is CASSPQGSGNQPQHF.

The V and J genes are TRBV3-1 (or the pseudogene TRBV3-2) and TRBJ2-3; perhaps TRBD2 as D (6 bases). Trimming stripped 3 bases from V and 2 bases from J, with 9 bases between. This CDR3 contains 14 residues. CDR1 and CDR2 from the germline V gene are LGHDT and YNNKEL (reference sequence). The CDR3 sequence: CASSQGGYTDTQYF. CDR3 nucleotide sequence: TGTGCCAGCAGCCAGGGGGGTTACACAGATACGCAGTATTTT.

The rearrangement joins TRBV19 to TRBJ2-3, with no clear D. Trimming pared 10 bases from V and 2 bases from J, leaving 16 bases between. The CDR3 totals 14 residues. Germline CDR1 reads LNHDA; CDR2 reads SQIVND (reference sequence). CDR3 protein: CATAGRRTTDTQYF. The CDR3 DNA reads as TGTGCCACCGCAGGCAGGCGTACCACAGATACGCAGTATTTT.

The V call is TRBV29-1, the J call TRBJ1-1; 8 bases fit TRBD1. Germline lookup yields CDR1 SQVTM and CDR2 ANQGSEA. The CDR3 sequence is 14 residues long. V lost 6 bases to trimming and J lost 3 bases; unmatched junction nucleotides: 9. The CDR3 nucleotides are TGCAGCGTGAGGCGACAGGGGCAGGACACTGAAGCTTTCTTT. Translating gives CSVRRQGQDTEAFF.

This sequence joins TRBV27 and TRBJ1-2; TRBD1 matches at 8 bases. Germline lookup yields CDR1 MNHEY and CDR2 SMNVEV (reference sequence). CDR3 length equals 17 residues. V was pared by 0 bases and J by 0 bases, with 6 bases of the junction left unmatched. The CDR3 DNA follows: TGTGCCAGCAGTTTATCGGGGACAGGAATAGCTAACTATGGCTACACCTTC. Amino acids: CASSLSGTGIANYGYTF.

The chain uses TRBV2 and TRBJ1-5; no reliable D call. CDR3 length: 15 residues. Germline CDR1 is SNHLY and CDR2 is FYNNEI. Trimming took off 8 bases at V and 0 bases at J, with 14 bases between the two ends. The CDR3 here is CASSGVSHSNQPQHF. In nucleotides, the CDR3 is TGTGCCAGCTCGGGAGTATCGCATAGCAATCAGCCCCAGCATTTT.

DNA of the CDR3: TGTGCCAGCAGGGGGACCCTTTGGGGGACAGGCTTCTCTGGGGCCAACGTCCTGACTTTC. Its protein product is CASRGTLWGTGFSGANVLTF. The chain combines TRBV7-8 with TRBJ2-6; 8 bases line up with TRBD1. CDR3 length: 20 amino acids. Germline lookup yields CDR1 SGHVS and CDR2 FQNEAQ. Losses at the gene ends were 6 bases for V and 0 bases for J; bases not matched to a gene: 16.

The V gene is TRBV29-1, the J gene TRBJ2-7; 7 nucleotides match TRBD1. This CDR3 comprises 14 residues. Germline values: CDR1 SQVTM, CDR2 ANQGSEA. The ends lost 7 bases at V and 4 bases at J; junction bases unmatched: 13. Here the CDR3 DNA reads TGCAGCGCCGAAACCGGGGACAGTAAATACGAGCAGTACTTC. Its translation is CSAETGDSKYEQYF.